Detailed here is one TCR beta chain. The target of this receptor is not known. No much larger clonotype is one base removed from it; base qualities were not supplied. TCRbeta CDR3 regions were amplified from genomic DNA by means of the immunoSEQ Assay, a bias-controlled multiplex PCR. The authors' analysis ran thus. The number of nucleated cells in each sample was estimated from the amplification of reference gene primers within the assay. Sequence reads were collapsed and filtered to measure the absolute abundance of every unique TCRbeta CDR3 rearrangement. For each sample, productive Simpson clonality was calculated as the square root of Simpson's diversity index over productive rearrangements. The table was pulled from immuneACCESS by TCRdb, which kept in-frame rearrangements only. Such tables lose some clones; where checked, under half of the loss comes from unresolved V genes, and the rest has no known cause. The V and J calls and clone size were taken over from that table, and D and trimming were inferred from the DNA. Present in this sample are some 220,000 clones, about 80% of which were seen just once. 1.3% of the sample is held by the ten biggest clonotypes.

This entry is derived from a study of blood T cell repertoires in COVID-19 (dated by TCRdb to between 2020 and 2021). Turning to the overall study: The collaborator samples originated in the United States, Italy and Spain and spanned the acute and convalescent phases of COVID-19. The material from the prospective study consisted of cDNA or gDNA derived from T cells, B-cell-depleted T cells, or PBMCs. Deeply sampled blood TCRbeta repertoires from subjects exposed to, actively infected with, or recovered from COVID-19 were included in the dataset. The repertoires were released in a freely available public database intended as a resource for research on the immune response to SARS-CoV-2. The samples were drawn from the first 160 participants of the ongoing ImmuneRACE study and from under 1,500 subjects provided by 6 global collaborators. The sample metadata nearly always contained a de-identified subject ID, COVID-19 status, age in years and sex. Where HLA class I and class II types were available, the types were taken from metadata supplied by the sample provider, not from assay-based typing. What the work shows at the level of the full study, not this receptor alone: How much clinical and demographic metadata was included differed by source and by participant, and the metadata was provided uncurated.

Enrolling through a virtual design, the prospective study's participants ranged in age from roughly 18 to 100 years and lived across approximately 25 United States geographic areas. In the prospective study, cohorts were assigned on the basis of participant-reported clinical history obtained from a screening survey and a study questionnaire. Mobile phlebotomists in the prospective study collected whole blood, serum and a nasopharyngeal or oropharyngeal swab from every participant. Prospective study participants could optionally give additional blood draws and questionnaires over an approximately two-month period. Blood samples from the prospective study were shipped frozen or at room temperature prior to DNA extraction. Material for sequencing was PBMCs or T cells enriched from blood (not recorded which). This sequence was found in a woman aged 35 to 49 with acute COVID-19.

Here the CDR3 is given as CATEYTGGQSETQYF. DNA sequence: TGTGCCACCGAATATACGGGAGGTCAGAGTGAGACCCAGTACTTC. This receptor chain uses TRBV15 and TRBJ2-5; 7 central nucleotides agree with TRBD2. From the cysteine up to the phenylalanine, the CDR3 has a length of 15 residues. The retained sequence is limited to the CDR3, 45 bases, with the frame set at the first base. The germline V gene (reference sequence) yields LNHNV for CDR1 and YYDKDF for CDR2. Unmatched junction bases come to 14, with V trimmed by 8 bases and J by 5 bases. Full variable domain (CDR3 extended with the reference TRBV15 and TRBJ2-5 proteins): DAMVIQNPRYQVTQFGKPVTLSCSQTLNHNVMYWYQQKSSQAPKLLFHYYDKDFNNEADTPDNFQSRRPNTSFCFLDIRSPGLGDTAMYLCATEYTGGQSETQYFGPGTRLLVL.